A selection of T cell receptor beta chains follows, all from one sample in a study of T cell changes during pregnancy in multiple sclerosis. Only in-frame clones appear in the TCRdb table, and some are missing; sequencing was by immunoSEQ multiplex PCR. The data contain 40,000 to 55,000 clones, around 93% of them singletons. Sequences were derived from CD4+ T cells from peripheral blood mononuclear cells, sampled in the third trimester of pregnancy. These receptors were collected from a female donor with multiple sclerosis, enrolled in a pregnancy study. Both conserved end residues are part of each CDR3. D genes are given only for firm matches. Clone size appears in some rows only: once, few, many, or a class for an expanded clone.

d_gene	abundance	v_gene	j_gene	CDR3nt	CDR3aa
.	.	TRBV5-1	TRBJ2-3	TGCGCCAGCAGCTTGGGAGGACTACTGTCTAGCACAGATACGCAGTATTTT	CASSLGGLLSSTDTQYF
.	once	TRBV18	TRBJ2-4	TGTGCCAGCTCACCGTGGTCTCAGGCGGGAAACATTCAGTACTTC	CASSPWSQAGNIQYF
.	.	TRBV6-5	TRBJ2-2	TGTGCCAGCAGCCTAGTGACAGGGAACACCGGGGAGCTGTTTTTT	CASSLVTGNTGELFF
TRBD1	.	TRBV7-8	TRBJ1-5	TGTGCCAGCAGCGCTTACAGGGGGCAAAGCAATCAGCCCCAGCATTTT	CASSAYRGQSNQPQHF
.	.	TRBV6-9	TRBJ1-1	TGTGCCAGCAGTTATCCGAGACAGTTTTCGAACACTGAAGCTTTCTTT	CASSYPRQFSNTEAFF
.	.	TRBV28	TRBJ1-5	TGTGCCAGCAGTAACCGAAAGCAGGGCAGATATAGCAATCAGCCCCAGCATTTT	CASSNRKQGRYSNQPQHF
TRBD2	once	TRBV14	TRBJ2-7	TGTGCCAGCAGCCACACTAGCGGGGGGTCCTACGAGCAGTACTTC	CASSHTSGGSYEQYF
.	.	TRBV2	TRBJ2-5	TGTGCCAGCAGTGAAGGGCAGGCGCTGGTCTGGTACTTC	CASSEGQALVWYF
.	.	TRBV29-1	TRBJ1-1	TGCAGCGTTGAACAGGGGCTGAACACTGAAGCTTTCTTT	CSVEQGLNTEAFF
.	.	TRBV27	TRBJ2-7	TGTGCCAGCGTTCCCCCAAGGGGGAGCTCCTACGAGCAGTACTTC	CASVPPRGSSYEQYF
.	.	TRBV20-1	TRBJ1-1	TGCAGTGCTAGATCAGGGGAGTACGCTTTCTTT	CSARSGEYAFF
.	.	TRBV6-1	TRBJ2-7	TGTGCCACCAACTTGATGGGCACCTACGAGCAGTACTTC	CATNLMGTYEQYF
.	.	TRBV7-6	TRBJ1-5	TGTGCCAGCAGCTTAGCGCATAGAGGGGGGCCCCAGCATTTT	CASSLAHRGGPQHF
.	few	TRBV5-6	TRBJ1-2	TGTGCCAGCAGCGCGGGGTATAACTATGGCTACACCTTC	CASSAGYNYGYTF
TRBD2	.	TRBV7-2	TRBJ2-1	TGTGCCAGCAGCCTGGGACTACCAGCTACTAATGAGCAGTTCTTC	CASSLGLPATNEQFF
TRBD2	.	TRBV18	TRBJ2-1	TGTGCCAGCTCACCTGTATGGACTAGTCGGGCCTACAATGAGCAGTTCTTC	CASSPVWTSRAYNEQFF
TRBD2	.	TRBV4-3	TRBJ2-5	TGCGCCAGCAGCCAAGACTCCCTAGCGGGGGAGACCCAGTACTTC	CASSQDSLAGETQYF
.	.	TRBV29-1	TRBJ2-1	TGCAGCGTAGGGGGCTCCTACAATGAGCAGTTCTTC	CSVGGSYNEQFF
.	few	TRBV10-3	TRBJ2-4	TGTGCCATCAGCGCAGGGGGGCGAGGGAACATTCAGTACTTC	CAISAGGRGNIQYF
.	.	TRBV10-3	TRBJ1-5	TGTGCCATCAGTGCGGCCGGAGGGAGCAATCAGCCCCAGCATTTT	CAISAAGGSNQPQHF
.	.	TRBV10-3	TRBJ2-1	TGTGCCATCTCACCTGATTTAGCTTTAAATGAGCAGTTCTTC	CAISPDLALNEQFF
.	.	TRBV7-3	TRBJ2-3	TGTGCCAGCAGCTCGGGGGACAGACGCACAGATACGCAGTATTTT	CASSSGDRRTDTQYF
TRBD1	.	TRBV19	TRBJ2-1	TGTGCCAGTAGTGGGGGACAGGGTCTCTCCTACAATGAGCAGTTCTTC	CASSGGQGLSYNEQFF
.	.	TRBV5-5	TRBJ2-4	TGTGCCAGCAGCTTGGTCATCGCGGGTTCCAAAAACATTCAGTACTTC	CASSLVIAGSKNIQYF
TRBD1	.	TRBV7-2	TRBJ1-2	TGTGCCAGCAGCTTAACAGGGGGGTTCTATGGCTACACCTTC	CASSLTGGFYGYTF
.	.	TRBV6-6	TRBJ1-2	TGTGCCAGCAGTTACGAGGCGGGTGCGGGGTATGGCTACACCTTC	CASSYEAGAGYGYTF
TRBD2	.	TRBV5-4	TRBJ2-7	TGTGCCAGCAGCCCGCGGGGGGCTAGCAATCGCGAGCAGTACTTC	CASSPRGASNREQYF
.	.	TRBV5-6	TRBJ1-5	TGTGCCAGCAGCTCAAGGAGGAGGGGACAGCCCCAGCATTTT	CASSSRRRGQPQHF
.	once	TRBV7-7	TRBJ2-2	TGTGCTAGCAGCTTAACACCCATCGGGGGGGAGCTGTTTTTT	CASSLTPIGGELFF
TRBD2	.	TRBV9	TRBJ2-1	TGTGCCAGCAGCCTCCTAGCGGGGGCCTACAATGAGCAGTTCTTC	CASSLLAGAYNEQFF
.	.	TRBV19	TRBJ1-1	TGTGCCAGTAGTTCACAGGGAGGGGTCGGAGCTTTCTTT	CASSSQGGVGAFF
.	.	TRBV28	TRBJ1-5	TGTGCCAGCACTGGGGGCTCTAGCAATCAGCCCCAGCATTTT	CASTGGSSNQPQHF
TRBD2	.	TRBV9	TRBJ2-2	TGTGCCAGCAGCGTAGCCATCGTTCGGGCTAGCGGGCCCCTAATCCACACCGGGGAGCTGTTTTTT	CASSVAIVRASGPLIHTGELFF
TRBD2	.	TRBV4-2	TRBJ2-1	TGTGCCAGCAGCCAAAGGACTAGCGGGGGGAGAGTAAATGAGCAGTTCTTC	CASSQRTSGGRVNEQFF
TRBD1	.	TRBV19	TRBJ1-4	TGTGCCAGTAGTTTTGACAGGGGCCATGAAAAACTGTTTTTT	CASSFDRGHEKLFF
.	once	TRBV5-1	TRBJ2-2	TGCGCCAGCAGCTTGACCGTGGGGGGCACCGGGGAGCTGTTTTTT	CASSLTVGGTGELFF
.	.	TRBV18	TRBJ1-5	TGTGCCAGCTCACCAGAGGGAATCGTGGGGCCCCAGCATTTT	CASSPEGIVGPQHF
TRBD1	.	TRBV28	TRBJ2-2	TGTGCCAGCAGTTTAGACAGGGTCACCGGGGAGCTGTTTTTT	CASSLDRVTGELFF
.	.	TRBV28	TRBJ1-3	TGTGCCAGCAGTTTAGGAGGGAGTGGAAACACCATATATTTT	CASSLGGSGNTIYF
.	.	TRBV14	TRBJ2-5	TGTGCCAGCAGCGCACCTACAGGGTTCGGGGAGACCCAGTACTTC	CASSAPTGFGETQYF
.	.	TRBV6-1	TRBJ2-3	TGTGCCAGCAGGGGGCTACTCACAGATACGCAGTATTTT	CASRGLLTDTQYF
TRBD1	.	TRBV7-9	TRBJ2-2	TGTGCCAGCAGCCCTCCAAGACAGGGTACCGGGGAGCTGTTTTTT	CASSPPRQGTGELFF
TRBD1	once	TRBV19	TRBJ2-1	TGTGCCAGTGGCTCGGACAGGGGGGAATACAATGAGCAGTTCTTC	CASGSDRGEYNEQFF
TRBD1	.	TRBV6-5	TRBJ2-5	TGTGCCAGCAGTTACGAGGGACAGATGGGGACCCAGTACTTC	CASSYEGQMGTQYF
TRBD2	.	TRBV19	TRBJ2-3	TGTGCCAGTGCTAAAGGGAAAGCGGGAAAAGCAGATACGCAGTATTTT	CASAKGKAGKADTQYF
TRBD1	.	TRBV19	TRBJ1-3	TGTGCCAGTAGTGTGACAGGGATGGGCTCTGGAAACACCATATATTTT	CASSVTGMGSGNTIYF
.	.	TRBV7-2	TRBJ2-6	TGTGCCAGCAGCCCCCGGTCTACGGGGGCCAACGTCCTGACTTTC	CASSPRSTGANVLTF